Sequencing of this TCR beta chain was carried out in a study of CD8 T cells in Susac syndrome. V trimming: 3 bases; J trimming: 3 bases; junction bases outside the gene matches: 7. Germline CDR1 is MNHEY and CDR2 is SMNVEV (reference sequence). The CDR3 contains 16 residues. An input of roughly 0.5 to 1 ug of RNA was subjected to reverse transcription using random hexamers. TCRdb passed the immunoSEQ multiplex PCR reads through MiXCR, listing each CDR3 protein once. Of about 20,000 distinct CDR3 sequences listed, roughly 93% are singletons. Controls matched for sex and age were healthy donors. The sequencing sample was made of CD8+ T cells from PBMCs. This sequence originates from a human donor in good health. The rearrangement joins TRBV27 to TRBJ2-2; 7 nucleotides match TRBD1. The CDR3 spells CASSLVGTAHTGELFF. For the CDR3, the DNA is TGTGCCAGCAGTTTGGTCGGGACAGCTCACACCGGGGAGCTGTTTTTT.